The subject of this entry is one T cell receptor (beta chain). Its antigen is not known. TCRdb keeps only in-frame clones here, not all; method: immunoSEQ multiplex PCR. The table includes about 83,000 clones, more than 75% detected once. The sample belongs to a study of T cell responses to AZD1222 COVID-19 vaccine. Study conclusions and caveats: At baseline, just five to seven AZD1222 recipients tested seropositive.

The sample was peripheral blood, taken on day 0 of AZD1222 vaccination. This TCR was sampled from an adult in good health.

CDR3 bases: TGTGCCAGCGTCAAGGGTACGGGACAGCCCCAGCATTTT. Residues: CASVKGTGQPQHF. This rearrangement joins TRBV2 to TRBJ1-5; no firm D call. Germline V CDR1 and CDR2: SNHLY, FYNNEI. Trimming cost V 8 bases and J 7 bases, with 15 bases left between them. The CDR3 loop spans 13 amino acids.